The source of this TCR beta chain is a study of T cell responses to AZD1222 COVID-19 vaccine. Study in general: Second-dose recipients at about 4 or about 12 weeks were treated as one pooled group. General observations from the study: Regions left unmutated in variants are reportedly the target of nearly half of spike-specific TCRs. Clonal diversity was possibly underestimated, and the donors were mostly white British, with more females. Vaccination with two AZD1222 doses was followed by a rise in Spike-specific TCR breadth and depth.

CDR3 length equals 16 residues. Trimming took 2 bases from V and 9 from J; bases not matched to a gene: 9. Germline V lookup: CDR1 MNHEY, CDR2 SVGAGI. Points on this clone: The antigen remains unidentified.

Method: immunoSEQ multiplex PCR; TCRdb's copy keeps in-frame clones and lacks some. The sample yields under 100,000 clones, approximately 86% seen once. The genes are TRBV6-5 and TRBJ1-6; 8 nucleotides match TRBD1. This sample comprised peripheral blood, obtained on day 0 of AZD1222 vaccination. The clonotype comes from an adult in good health. The CDR3 coding sequence is TGTGCCAGCAGTTACCGGGTGGACAGGGACTTTTCACCCCTCCACTTT. Translation: CASSYRVDRDFSPLHF.